The source of this TCR beta chain is a study of blood T cell repertoires in COVID-19. Study summary: Sites in the United States, Italy and Spain provided acute and convalescent COVID-19 samples. T cells, B-cell-depleted T cells, or PBMCs supplied cDNA or gDNA.

Per the authors' pipeline: How many nucleated cells were present was estimated from reference gene primer amplification. The table came from immunoSEQ multiplex PCR; TCRdb's copy has only in-frame clones and leaves some out. From that table come the V and J calls and clone size; the DNA was used to work out D and trimming. The sample has about 70,000 clones, about 87% seen once. The receptor was isolated from a woman in her 70s with acute or convalescent COVID-19. The specimen was peripheral blood.

CDR3 bases: TGTGCTAGTGGTTTGGGGGGAGGGGATACGCAGTATTTT. Translating it yields CASGLGGGDTQYF. The V call is TRBV12-5, the J call TRBJ2-3; 7 bases line up with TRBD2. The CDR3 is 13 residues long. From germline, CDR1 is LGHNT and CDR2 FRNRAP. Trimming cost V 1 base and J 6 bases; bases outside gene matches: 1.